Sequencing of this T cell receptor beta chain was carried out in a study of blood T cell repertoires in COVID-19 (TCRdb year 2020). Broadly, across the study: The collaborator samples originated in the United States, Italy and Spain and spanned the acute and convalescent phases of COVID-19. The repertoires were made available in a free public database intended to serve as a resource for research on the immune response to SARS-CoV-2. Subjects who had been exposed to COVID-19, were actively infected with it, or had recovered from it provided the deeply sampled blood TCRbeta repertoires that made up the dataset. Samples were obtained from the ongoing ImmuneRACE study (first 160 participants) and from over 1,000 subjects provided by 6 global collaborators. Where available, HLA class I and class II types were obtained from metadata supplied by the sample provider rather than from assay-based typing. The material from the prospective study consisted of cDNA or gDNA derived from T cells, B-cell-depleted T cells, or PBMCs. Sample metadata almost always included a de-identified subject ID, COVID-19 status, age in years and sex.

Findings and caveats that apply to the study as a whole: Clinical and demographic metadata were provided uncurated, with the amount varying by source and participant.

As to this clone: Which antigen it targets is not known. No per-base quality is available; no much larger clone lies one base away.

Whole blood was collected in K2EDTA tubes by collaborating institutions according to the institutions' own protocols. For TCRbeta analysis, collaborators shipped samples in one of three forms: frozen whole blood, isolated PBMCs, or DNA extracted from either of those sample types. TCRbeta CDR3 regions were amplified from genomic DNA by means of the immunoSEQ Assay, a bias-controlled multiplex PCR. For the original study's pipeline: The number of nucleated cells in each sample was estimated by amplification of reference gene primers within the assay. Sequence reads were collapsed and filtered to measure the absolute abundance of every unique TCRbeta CDR3 rearrangement. For each sample, productive Simpson clonality was calculated by taking the square root of Simpson's diversity index across productive rearrangements. TCRdb took this table from immuneACCESS and kept in-frame rearrangements with V and J called. Such tables lack part of the clones; where checked against another copy, unresolved V genes explain under half of the gap, and the rest is unexplained. V, J and clone size reflect that table, while D and trimming were determined from the DNA. The sample includes over 150,000 clones, with about three quarters observed a single time. Around 8.1% of the sample is taken by the ten largest.

The cysteine opens and the phenylalanine closes a CDR3 of 13 amino acids. Kept here is only the CDR3 DNA, which spans 39 bases and is read in frame from base 1. Trimming takes 1 base from V and 6 bases from J, and the germline ends sit 9 bases apart. This sequence was found in a man aged 55 to 70 with acute or convalescent COVID-19. The chain was built from TRBV12-3 or TRBV12-4 and TRBJ2-5; the D region possibly corresponds to TRBD1 (5 bases align). The specimen was peripheral blood. Read as DNA, the sequence is TGTGCCAGCAGTTTAGTGGGGCGTCAGACCCAGTACTTC. Its coded protein is CASSLVGRQTQYF.